One sample yielded the 11 T cell receptor beta chains listed below, sequenced in a study of cytomegalovirus exposure and HLA in healthy donors (dated by TCRdb to about 2017). The receptor library was made with the immunoSEQ multiplex PCR assay. A mixture of 60 forward primers for TCR Vbeta segments and 13 reverse primers for TCR Jbeta segments was used in the multiplex PCR. Entries here come from immuneACCESS through TCRdb and include only in-frame sequences with V and J called. Some clones fail to appear in such tables; in the studies checked, an unresolved V gene covers under half of the shortfall, and the cause of the remainder is unknown. For this sample the table gives roughly 100,000 clones, of which about four fifths were detected only once. The ten largest make up 3% to 4% of the sample. Sequences were obtained from PBMCs. All receptors derive from a woman in her thirties or forties in good health and CMV-seronegative.

This chain uses TRBV27 with TRBJ2-2, with 8 bases matching TRBD1. V gave up 6 bases and J gave up 2 bases; unmatched junction bases: 8. CDR3 length equals 16 residues. The germline V gene has CDR1 MNHEY and CDR2 SMNVEV (reference sequence). The CDR3 sequence: CASSLTGTGNTGELFF. The DNA of the CDR3 is TGTGCCAGCAGCCTGACCGGGACAGGAAACACCGGGGAGCTGTTTTTT.

This chain uses TRBV19 with TRBJ1-2; D is ambiguous. Per germline, CDR1 LNHDA and CDR2 SQIVND (reference sequence). V lost 2 bases to trimming and J lost 8 bases, with 12 bases between them. The CDR3 loop spans 13 amino acids. The CDR3 reads CASSINGEKGYTF. The CDR3 DNA reads TGTGCCAGTAGTATAAACGGGGAGAAAGGCTACACCTTC. The complete variable domain, with remaining parts taken from reference TRBV19 and TRBJ1-2, reads DGGITQSPKYLFRKEGQNVTLSCEQNLNHDAMYWYRQDPGQGLRLIYYSQIVNDFQKGDIAEGYSVSREKKESFPLTVTSAQKNPTAFYLCASSINGEKGYTFGSGTRLTVV.

This clone has a single count. This rearrangement joins TRBV11-2 to TRBJ2-1; no clear D gene. Trimming cost V 3 bases and J 3 bases, with 6 bases left between them. The germline gives CDR1 SGHAT, CDR2 FQNNGV. The CDR3 runs to 13 residues. The CDR3: CASSFNGYNEQFF. CDR3 in DNA: TGTGCCAGCAGCTTTAACGGCTACAATGAGCAGTTCTTC.

The chain employs TRBV19 and TRBJ1-1, with a tentative D call TRBD1 (6 bases). Germline V gene data show CDR1 as LNHDA and CDR2 as SQIVND (reference sequence). The ends were cut back, 1 base at V and 5 bases at J, with 14 bases in the middle. The CDR3 is made up of 15 amino acids. CDR3 protein: CASSIAGGETTEAFF. CDR3 DNA sequence: TGTGCCAGTAGTATAGCGGGGGGCGAGACTACTGAAGCTTTCTTT.

The V call is TRBV5-1, the J call TRBJ2-1; 7 bases line up with TRBD2. J was trimmed by 4 bases and V by 4 bases; bases with no gene match: 17. This CDR3 has 18 residues. Germline lookup yields CDR1 SGHRS and CDR2 YFSETQ. CDR3 sequence: CASSPDGGGSAGYNEQFF. The CDR3 region has the DNA TGCGCCAGCAGCCCCGACGGCGGCGGGAGTGCCGGGTACAATGAGCAGTTCTTC.

The table lists this clone with a count of one. The gene calls are TRBV28 and TRBJ1-5, with TRBD1 identical over 7 bases. Germline loops: CDR1 MDHEN, CDR2 SYDVKM. The CDR3 runs 13 residues. With V trimmed by 10 bases and J by 7 bases, 10 bases remained unmatched. The CDR3 is CATAQGPSQPQHF. DNA of the CDR3: TGTGCCACCGCACAGGGGCCGTCGCAGCCCCAGCATTTT.

The chain links TRBV27 to TRBJ1-2; 12 bases match TRBD1. V was clipped by 0 bases and J by 4 bases; unmatched bases: 0. Germline values: CDR1 MNHEY, CDR2 SMNVEV (reference sequence). This CDR3 spans 15 amino acids. CDR3: CASSLSGQGAYGYTF. CDR3 DNA sequence: TGTGCCAGCAGTTTATCGGGACAGGGGGCCTATGGCTACACCTTC.

V is TRBV15 and J is TRBJ1-2, with D maybe TRBD1 (5 bases). The V and J ends lost 3 bases and 8 bases respectively, with 19 bases between them. The CDR3 runs 15 residues. Germline V gene sequence: CDR1 LNHNV, CDR2 YYDKDF (reference sequence). The CDR3, as DNA: TGTGCCACCAGCAGCCGTCGCGGGGGGAGCCGGGGCTACACCTTC. Its protein is CATSSRRGGSRGYTF.

The chain combines TRBV6-1 with TRBJ1-3; tentatively, D is TRBD1 (5 bases). V was trimmed by 3 bases and J by 0 bases, leaving 9 bases between them. Germline CDR1 and CDR2: MNHNS and SASEGT. The CDR3 runs to 15 residues. The CDR3 here is CASSEGGNSGNTIYF. The CDR3 DNA is TGTGCCAGCAGTGAGGGGGGGAACTCTGGAAACACCATATATTTT.

The chain has TRBV7-8 and TRBJ1-1; D might be TRBD1 (6 bases). This CDR3 comprises 15 residues. Germline V gene lookup returns CDR1 SGHVS and CDR2 FQNEAQ. V was pared by 2 bases and J by 8 bases, with 18 bases between. Here the CDR3 reads CASSLRVGGNGEAFF. CDR3 sequence (DNA): TGTGCCAGCAGCTTAAGGGTAGGGGGTAACGGGGAAGCTTTCTTT.

CDR3 bases: TGCGCCAGCAGCTTAACACAGCAAGGGAACACCGGGGAGCTGTTTTTT. Amino acids: CASSLTQQGNTGELFF. The chain joins TRBV5-1 to TRBJ2-2, with D hard to call. CDR1 is SGHRS and CDR2 is YFSETQ in the germline V gene. CDR3 length: 16 residues. V was cut by 2 bases and J by 1 base, with 12 bases left in between.